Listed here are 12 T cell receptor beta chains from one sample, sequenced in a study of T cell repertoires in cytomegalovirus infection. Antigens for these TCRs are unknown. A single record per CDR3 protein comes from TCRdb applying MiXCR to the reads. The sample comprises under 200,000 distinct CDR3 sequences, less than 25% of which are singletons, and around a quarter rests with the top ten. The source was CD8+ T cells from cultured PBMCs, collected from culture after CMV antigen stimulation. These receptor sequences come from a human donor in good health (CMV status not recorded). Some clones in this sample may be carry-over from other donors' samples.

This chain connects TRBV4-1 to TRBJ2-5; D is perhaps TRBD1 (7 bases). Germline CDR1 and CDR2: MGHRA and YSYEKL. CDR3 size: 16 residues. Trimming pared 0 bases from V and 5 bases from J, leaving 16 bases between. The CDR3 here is CASSQDEQGRMETQYF. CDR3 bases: TGCGCCAGCAGCCAAGATGAACAGGGGAGGATGGAGACCCAGTACTTC.

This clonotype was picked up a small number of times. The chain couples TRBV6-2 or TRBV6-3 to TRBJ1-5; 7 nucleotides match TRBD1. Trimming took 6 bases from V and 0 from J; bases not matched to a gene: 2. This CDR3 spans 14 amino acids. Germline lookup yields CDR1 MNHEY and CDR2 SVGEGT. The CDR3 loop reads CASRTGYSNQPQHF. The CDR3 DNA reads TGTGCCAGCAGGACAGGGTATAGCAATCAGCCCCAGCATTTT.

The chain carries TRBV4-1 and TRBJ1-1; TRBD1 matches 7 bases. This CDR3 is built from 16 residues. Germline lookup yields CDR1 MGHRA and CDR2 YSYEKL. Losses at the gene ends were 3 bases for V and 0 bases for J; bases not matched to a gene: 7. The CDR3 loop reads CASSQAPGQMNTEAFF. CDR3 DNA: TGCGCCAGCAGCCAGGCCCCGGGACAGATGAACACTGAAGCTTTCTTT.

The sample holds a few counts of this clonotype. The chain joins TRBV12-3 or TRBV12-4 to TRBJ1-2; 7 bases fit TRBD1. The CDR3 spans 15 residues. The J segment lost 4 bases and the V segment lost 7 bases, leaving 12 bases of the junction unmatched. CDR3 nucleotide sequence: TGTGCCAGCACTCCCGAAAACAGGGGACTCTATGGCTACACCTTC. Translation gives CASTPENRGLYGYTF.

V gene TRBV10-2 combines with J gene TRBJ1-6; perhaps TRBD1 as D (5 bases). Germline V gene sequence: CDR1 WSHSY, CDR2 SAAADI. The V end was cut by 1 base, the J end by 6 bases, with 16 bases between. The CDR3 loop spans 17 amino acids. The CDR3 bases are TGCGCCAGCAGTGAGTGGGGCAGGGTTTCGCTTAATTCACCCCTCCACTTT. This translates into CASSEWGRVSLNSPLHF.

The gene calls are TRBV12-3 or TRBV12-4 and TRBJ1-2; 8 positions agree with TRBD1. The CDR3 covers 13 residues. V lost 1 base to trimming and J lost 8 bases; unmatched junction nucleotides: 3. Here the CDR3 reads CASSLGQGQGYTF. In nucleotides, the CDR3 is TGTGCCAGCAGTTTAGGACAGGGGCAAGGCTACACCTTC.

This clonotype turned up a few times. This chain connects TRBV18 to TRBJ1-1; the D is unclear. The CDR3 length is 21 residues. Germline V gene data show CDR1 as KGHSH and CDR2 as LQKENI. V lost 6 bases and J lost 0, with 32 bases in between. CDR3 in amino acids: CASSPLGRDVHTRLLNTEAFF. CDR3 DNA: TGTGCCAGCTCCCCCCTAGGAAGGGATGTACACACGAGGTTGCTGAACACTGAAGCTTTCTTT.

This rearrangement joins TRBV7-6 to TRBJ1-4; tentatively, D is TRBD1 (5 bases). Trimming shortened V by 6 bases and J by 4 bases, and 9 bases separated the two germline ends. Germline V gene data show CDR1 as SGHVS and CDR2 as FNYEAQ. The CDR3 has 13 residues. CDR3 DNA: TGTGCCAGCAGGGGGCCGAGTAATGAAAAACTGTTTTTT. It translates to CASRGPSNEKLFF.

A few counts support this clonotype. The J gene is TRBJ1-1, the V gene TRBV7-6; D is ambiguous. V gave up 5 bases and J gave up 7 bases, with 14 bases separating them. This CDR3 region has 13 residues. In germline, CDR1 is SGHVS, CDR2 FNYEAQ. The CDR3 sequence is CASSPGRSLEAFF. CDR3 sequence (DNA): TGTGCCAGCAGCCCTGGACGGAGCCTTGAAGCTTTCTTT.

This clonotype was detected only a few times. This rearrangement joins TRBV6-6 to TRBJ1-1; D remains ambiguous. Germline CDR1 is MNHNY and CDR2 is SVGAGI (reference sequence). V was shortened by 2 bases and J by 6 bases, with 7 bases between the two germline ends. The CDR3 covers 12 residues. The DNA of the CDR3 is TGTGCCAGCAGTTACGCGGAGGCTGAAGCTTTCTTT. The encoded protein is CASSYAEAEAFF.

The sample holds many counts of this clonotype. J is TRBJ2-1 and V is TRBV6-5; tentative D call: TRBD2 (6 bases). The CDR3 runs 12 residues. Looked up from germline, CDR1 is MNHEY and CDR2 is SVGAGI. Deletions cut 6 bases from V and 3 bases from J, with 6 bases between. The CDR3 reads CASSGGYNEQFF. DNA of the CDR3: TGTGCCAGCAGCGGGGGCTACAATGAGCAGTTCTTC.

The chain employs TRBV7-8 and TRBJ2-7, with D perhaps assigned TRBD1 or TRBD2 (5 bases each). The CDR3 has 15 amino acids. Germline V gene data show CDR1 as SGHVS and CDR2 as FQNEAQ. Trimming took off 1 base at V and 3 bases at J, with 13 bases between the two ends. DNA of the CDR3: TGTGCCAGCAGCTTAGAACGCCAGGGAGACTACGAGCAGTACTTC. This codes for CASSLERQGDYEQYF.